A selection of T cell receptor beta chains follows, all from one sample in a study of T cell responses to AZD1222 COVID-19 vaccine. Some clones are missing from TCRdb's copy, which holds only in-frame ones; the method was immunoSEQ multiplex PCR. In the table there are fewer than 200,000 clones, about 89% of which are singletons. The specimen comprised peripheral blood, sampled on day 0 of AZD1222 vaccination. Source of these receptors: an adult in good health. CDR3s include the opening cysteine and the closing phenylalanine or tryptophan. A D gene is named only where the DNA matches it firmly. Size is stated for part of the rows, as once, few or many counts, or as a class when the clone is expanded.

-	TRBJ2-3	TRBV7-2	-	CASSSRTGVGTDTQYF	TGTGCCAGCAGCTCCCGGACGGGTGTAGGGACAGATACGCAGTATTTT
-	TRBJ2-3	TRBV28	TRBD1	CASSFDRTGATDTQYF	TGTGCCAGCAGTTTCGACAGGACAGGGGCCACAGATACGCAGTATTTT
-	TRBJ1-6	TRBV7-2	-	CASSQNPGTHNSPLHF	TGTGCCAGCAGCCAAAACCCCGGGACACATAATTCACCCCTCCACTTT
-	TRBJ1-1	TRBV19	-	CASSIEGRLAAEAFF	TGTGCCAGTAGTATAGAAGGGCGCCTCGCCGCTGAAGCTTTCTTT
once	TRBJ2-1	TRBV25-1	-	CASSDRTGTYNEQFF	TGTGCCAGCAGTGATAGGACCGGGACCTACAATGAGCAGTTCTTC
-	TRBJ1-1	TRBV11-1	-	CASSWTATNTEAFF	TGTGCCAGCAGCTGGACAGCTACGAACACTGAAGCTTTCTTT
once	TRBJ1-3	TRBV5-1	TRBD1	CASSLADSWGQTYSGNTIYF	TGCGCCAGCAGCTTGGCCGATTCATGGGGACAGACTTACTCTGGAAACACCATATATTTT
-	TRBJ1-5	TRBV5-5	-	CASSLLTKEQPQHF	TGTGCCAGCAGCTTGCTGACGAAGGAACAGCCCCAGCATTTT
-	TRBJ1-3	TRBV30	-	CAWSGNTIYF	TGTGCCTGGAGTGGTAACACCATATATTTT
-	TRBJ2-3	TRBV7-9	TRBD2	CASSKGLAGGFHPTDTQYF	TGTGCCAGCAGTAAAGGTCTAGCGGGGGGGTTTCACCCCACAGATACGCAGTATTTT
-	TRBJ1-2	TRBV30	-	CAWTRSLVDGYTF	TGTGCCTGGACGAGGAGTTTAGTCGATGGCTACACCTTC
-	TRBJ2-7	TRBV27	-	CASSPFDRSSYEQYF	TGTGCCAGCAGTCCCTTTGACCGTTCCTCCTACGAGCAGTACTTC
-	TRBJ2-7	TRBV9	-	CASSVQQNYEQYF	TGTGCCAGCAGCGTCCAACAGAACTACGAGCAGTACTTC
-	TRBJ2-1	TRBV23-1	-	CASSQSMAGGDNEQFF	TGCGCCAGCAGTCAATCGATGGCAGGGGGGGACAATGAGCAGTTCTTC
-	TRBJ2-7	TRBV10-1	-	CASSDSVLRYEQYF	TGCGCCAGCAGTGACTCAGTTCTGCGATACGAGCAGTACTTC
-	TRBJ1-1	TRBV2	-	CASRSEGFAAEAFF	TGTGCCAGCAGAAGTGAGGGGTTTGCGGCTGAAGCTTTCTTT
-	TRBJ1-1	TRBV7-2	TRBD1	CASSFSGTANTEAFF	TGTGCCAGCAGCTTCTCCGGGACAGCGAACACTGAAGCTTTCTTT
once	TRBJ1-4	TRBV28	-	CASSPSWATNEKLFF	TGTGCCAGCAGTCCCTCGTGGGCAACTAATGAAAAACTGTTTTTT
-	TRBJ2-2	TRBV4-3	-	CASSQAATGNTGELFF	TGCGCCAGCAGCCAAGCAGCGACAGGGAACACCGGGGAGCTGTTTTTT
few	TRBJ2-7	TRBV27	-	CASSLKHPYEQYF	TGTGCCAGCAGTTTAAAACACCCCTACGAGCAGTACTTC
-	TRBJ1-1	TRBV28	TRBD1	CASLNRGQFEAFF	TGTGCCAGCCTTAACAGGGGTCAATTTGAAGCTTTCTTT
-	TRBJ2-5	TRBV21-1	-	CASSKRRPTTINQETQYF	TGTGCCAGCAGCAAAAGAAGGCCGACCACAATAAACCAAGAGACCCAGTACTTC
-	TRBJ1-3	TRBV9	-	CASSVDIRVGNTIYF	TGTGCCAGCAGCGTAGATATCCGGGTTGGAAACACCATATATTTT
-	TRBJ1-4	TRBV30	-	CAWMKGESTNEKLFF	TGTGCCTGGATGAAGGGAGAATCAACTAATGAAAAACTGTTTTTT
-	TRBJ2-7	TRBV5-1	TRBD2	CASSSMRTSGGFDEQYF	TGCGCCAGCAGCTCAATGCGGACTAGCGGGGGGTTCGACGAGCAGTACTTC
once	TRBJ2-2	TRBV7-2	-	CASSLAPSNTGELFF	TGTGCCAGCAGCTTAGCCCCTAGCAACACCGGGGAGCTGTTTTTT
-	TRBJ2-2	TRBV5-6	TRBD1	CASSSPDRGRTGELFF	TGTGCCAGCAGCTCGCCGGACAGGGGCCGCACCGGGGAGCTGTTTTTT
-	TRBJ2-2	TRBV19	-	CASSISGEPWQLPPGELFF	TGTGCCAGTAGTATATCGGGCGAACCGTGGCAGCTTCCCCCCGGGGAGCTGTTTTTT
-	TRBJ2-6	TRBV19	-	CASSRPGANVLTF	TGTGCCAGTAGTAGACCGGGGGCCAACGTCCTGACTTTC
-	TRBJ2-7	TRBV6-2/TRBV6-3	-	CASSYSKGSYEQYF	TGTGCCAGCAGTTACTCGAAGGGGAGCTACGAGCAGTACTTC
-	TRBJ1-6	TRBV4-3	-	CASSQDWRDSPLHF	TGCGCCAGCAGCCAAGATTGGCGGGATTCACCCCTCCACTTT
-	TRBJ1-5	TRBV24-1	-	CATSDSLGGSNQPQHF	TGTGCCACCAGTGATTCCTTGGGAGGTAGCAATCAGCCCCAGCATTTT
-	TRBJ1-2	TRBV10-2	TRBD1	CASSLDRVTGYTF	TGCGCCAGCAGTTTGGACAGGGTGACTGGCTACACCTTC
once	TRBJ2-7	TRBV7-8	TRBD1	CASSAEGQGTYEQYF	TGTGCCAGCAGCGCAGAGGGACAGGGGACCTACGAGCAGTACTTC
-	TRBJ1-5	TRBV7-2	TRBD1	CASSIAGGIGQPQHF	TGTGCCAGCAGCATAGCAGGGGGGATAGGACAGCCCCAGCATTTT
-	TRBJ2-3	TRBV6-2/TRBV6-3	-	CASSPRTPGDTQYF	TGTGCCAGCAGTCCCCGTACGCCGGGAGATACGCAGTATTTT
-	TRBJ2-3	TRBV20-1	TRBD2	CSASGPSGFTDTQYF	TGCAGTGCTAGTGGGCCTAGCGGCTTCACAGATACGCAGTATTTT
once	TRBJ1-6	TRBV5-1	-	CASSPLTPQGGGSPLHF	TGCGCCAGCAGCCCGCTGACTCCACAGGGCGGGGGTTCACCCCTCCACTTT
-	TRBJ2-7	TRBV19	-	CASSKVRDGGEQYF	TGTGCCAGTAGTAAGGTCAGGGACGGGGGCGAGCAGTACTTC
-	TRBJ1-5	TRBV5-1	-	CASSSESGTMGIYSNQPQHF	TGCGCCAGCAGTTCTGAATCCGGGACCATGGGGATATATAGCAATCAGCCCCAGCATTTT
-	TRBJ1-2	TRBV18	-	CASSQTVGSIGYTF	TGTGCCAGCTCCCAGACGGTGGGGTCCATTGGCTACACCTTC
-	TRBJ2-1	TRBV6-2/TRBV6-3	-	CASSSGSVSYNEQFF	TGTGCCAGCAGTTCCGGTTCCGTCTCGTACAATGAGCAGTTCTTC
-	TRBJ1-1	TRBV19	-	CASTAAMSEAFF	TGTGCCAGTACGGCGGCGATGTCTGAAGCTTTCTTT
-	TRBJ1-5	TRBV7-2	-	CASSNEASAQPQHF	TGTGCCAGCAGTAACGAGGCGTCGGCTCAGCCCCAGCATTTT
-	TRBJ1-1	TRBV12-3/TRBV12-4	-	CASSYRDTEAFF	TGTGCCAGCAGTTACAGGGACACTGAAGCTTTCTTT
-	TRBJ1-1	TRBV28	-	CASSLSKRINTEAFF	TGTGCCAGCAGTTTGAGTAAGAGGATCAACACTGAAGCTTTCTTT
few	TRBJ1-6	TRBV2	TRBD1	CASRETGGNSPLHF	TGTGCCAGCAGGGAGACAGGGGGTAATTCACCCCTCCACTTT
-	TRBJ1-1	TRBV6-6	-	CASSPTAGTNTEAFF	TGTGCCAGCAGTCCGACCGCAGGGACGAACACTGAAGCTTTCTTT
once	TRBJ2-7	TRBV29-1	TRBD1	CSVKTGETYEQYF	TGCAGCGTTAAGACAGGGGAGACGTACGAGCAGTACTTC
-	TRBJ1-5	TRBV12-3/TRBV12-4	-	CASSYGINQPQHF	TGTGCCAGCAGTTACGGGATAAATCAGCCCCAGCATTTT
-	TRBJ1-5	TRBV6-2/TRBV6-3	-	CASSAQGGSQPQHF	TGTGCCAGCAGCGCACAGGGAGGTAGTCAGCCCCAGCATTTT
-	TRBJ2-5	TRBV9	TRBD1	CASSVEGRGTAQYF	TGTGCCAGCAGCGTAGAGGGCAGGGGGACGGCCCAGTACTTC
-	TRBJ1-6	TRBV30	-	CAWSAVASYNSPLHF	TGTGCCTGGAGTGCGGTGGCATCATATAATTCACCCCTCCACTTT
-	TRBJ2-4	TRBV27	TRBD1	CASSPLWDSLRYF	TGTGCCAGCAGTCCCCTCTGGGACAGCCTTCGATACTTC
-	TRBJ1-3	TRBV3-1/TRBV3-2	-	CASSQGTSGNTIYF	TGTGCCAGCAGCCAGGGGACCTCTGGAAACACCATATATTTT
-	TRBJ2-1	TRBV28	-	CASSLKAQSSSYNEQFF	TGTGCCAGCAGTCTAAAAGCCCAGTCGAGCTCCTACAATGAGCAGTTCTTC
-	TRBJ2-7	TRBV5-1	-	CASSLSSQSRGFHEQYF	TGCGCCAGCAGCTTGAGTTCTCAAAGTCGGGGATTCCACGAGCAGTACTTC